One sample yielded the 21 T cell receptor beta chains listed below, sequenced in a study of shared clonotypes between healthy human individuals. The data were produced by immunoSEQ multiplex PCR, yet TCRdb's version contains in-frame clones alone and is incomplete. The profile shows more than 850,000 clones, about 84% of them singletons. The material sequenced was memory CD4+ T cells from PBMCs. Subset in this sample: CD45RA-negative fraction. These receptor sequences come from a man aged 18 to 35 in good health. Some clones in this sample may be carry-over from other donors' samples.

This CDR3 is CASRPVGPGGFSETQYF. The CDR3 DNA follows: TGTGCCAGCAGACCCGTCGGGCCAGGGGGCTTCAGTGAGACCCAGTACTTC. This rearrangement joins TRBV7-9 to TRBJ2-5; 8 bases fit TRBD1. Per the germline V gene, CDR1 is SEHNR and CDR2 is FQNEAQ (reference sequence). Trimming took 6 bases from V and 5 from J; bases not matched to a gene: 17. CDR3 length equals 17 residues.

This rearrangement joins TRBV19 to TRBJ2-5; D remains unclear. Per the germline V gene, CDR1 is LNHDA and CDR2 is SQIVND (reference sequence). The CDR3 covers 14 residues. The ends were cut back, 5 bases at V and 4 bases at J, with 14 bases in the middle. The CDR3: CASSVDWGSETQYF. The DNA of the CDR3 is TGTGCCAGTAGTGTTGACTGGGGATCAGAGACCCAGTACTTC.

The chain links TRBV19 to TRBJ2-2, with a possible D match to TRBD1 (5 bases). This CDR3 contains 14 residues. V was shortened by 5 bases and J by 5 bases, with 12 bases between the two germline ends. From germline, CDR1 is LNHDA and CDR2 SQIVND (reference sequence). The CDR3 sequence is CASSWQGGTGELFF. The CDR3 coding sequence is TGTGCCAGTAGTTGGCAGGGTGGGACCGGGGAGCTGTTTTTT.

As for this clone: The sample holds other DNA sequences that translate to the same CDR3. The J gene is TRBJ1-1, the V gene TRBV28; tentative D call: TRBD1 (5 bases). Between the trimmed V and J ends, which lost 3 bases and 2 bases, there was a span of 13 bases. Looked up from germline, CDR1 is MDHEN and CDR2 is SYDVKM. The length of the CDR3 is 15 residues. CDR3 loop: CASSLGGAGNTEAFF. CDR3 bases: TGTGCCAGCAGTTTGGGAGGGGCGGGAAACACTGAAGCTTTCTTT.

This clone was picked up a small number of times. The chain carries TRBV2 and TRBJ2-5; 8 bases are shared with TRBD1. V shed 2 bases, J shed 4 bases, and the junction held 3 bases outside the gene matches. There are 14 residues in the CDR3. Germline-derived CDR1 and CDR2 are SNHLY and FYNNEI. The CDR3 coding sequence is TGTGCCAGCAGTGAACAGGGGGCCGGAGAGACCCAGTACTTC. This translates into CASSEQGAGETQYF.

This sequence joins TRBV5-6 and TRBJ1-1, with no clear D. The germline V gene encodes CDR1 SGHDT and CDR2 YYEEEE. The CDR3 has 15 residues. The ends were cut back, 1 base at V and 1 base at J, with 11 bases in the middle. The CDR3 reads CASSLRVQPNTEAFF. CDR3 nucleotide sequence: TGTGCCAGCAGCTTGAGGGTACAACCGAACACTGAAGCTTTCTTT. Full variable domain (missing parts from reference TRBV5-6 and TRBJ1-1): DAGVTQSPTHLIKTRGQQVTLRCSPKSGHDTVSWYQQALGQGPQFIFQYYEEEERQRGNFPDRFSGHQFPNYSSELNVNALLLGDSALYLCASSLRVQPNTEAFFGQGTRLTVV.

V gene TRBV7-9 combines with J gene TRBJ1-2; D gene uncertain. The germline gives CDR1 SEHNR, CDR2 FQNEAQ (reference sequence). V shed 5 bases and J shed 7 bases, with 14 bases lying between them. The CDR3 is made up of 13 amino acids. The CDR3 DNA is TGTGCCAGCAGCCGACCTACCAAACGTGGCTACACCTTC. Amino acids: CASSRPTKRGYTF.

The chain's CDR3 is CASSPTSGAGYEQFF. The CDR3 DNA reads TGTGCCAGCAGCCCCACTAGCGGGGCGGGGTATGAGCAGTTCTTC. The chain uses TRBV7-3 and TRBJ2-1, with 10 bases lining up with TRBD2. V dropped 5 bases and J dropped 8; count of bases not matched to a gene: 9. Germline loops: CDR1 SGHTA, CDR2 FQGTGA. The CDR3 loop spans 15 amino acids.

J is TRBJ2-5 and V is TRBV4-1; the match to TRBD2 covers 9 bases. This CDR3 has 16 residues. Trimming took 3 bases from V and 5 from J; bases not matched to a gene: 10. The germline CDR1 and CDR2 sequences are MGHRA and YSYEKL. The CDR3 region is CASSQGSGSSTETQYF. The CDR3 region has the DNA TGCGCCAGCAGCCAGGGTAGCGGGAGTTCGACTGAGACCCAGTACTTC.

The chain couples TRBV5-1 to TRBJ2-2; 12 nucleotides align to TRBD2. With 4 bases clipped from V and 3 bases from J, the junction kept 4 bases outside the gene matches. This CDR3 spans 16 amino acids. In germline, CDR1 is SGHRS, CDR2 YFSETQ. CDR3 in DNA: TGCGCCAGCAGCACCGGACTAGCGGGATACACCGGGGAGCTGTTTTTT. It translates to CASSTGLAGYTGELFF.

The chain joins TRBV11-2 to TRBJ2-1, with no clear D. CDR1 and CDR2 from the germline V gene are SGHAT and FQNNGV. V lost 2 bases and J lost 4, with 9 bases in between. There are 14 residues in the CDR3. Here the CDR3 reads CASSLSSTYNEQFF. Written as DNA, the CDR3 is TGTGCCAGCAGCTTAAGCTCTACTTACAATGAGCAGTTCTTC. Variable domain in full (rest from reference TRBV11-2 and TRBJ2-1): EAGVAQSPRYKIIEKRQSVAFWCNPISGHATLYWYQQILGQGPKLLIQFQNNGVVDDSQLPKDRFSAERLKGVDSTLKIQPAKLEDSAVYLCASSLSSTYNEQFFGPGTRLTVL.

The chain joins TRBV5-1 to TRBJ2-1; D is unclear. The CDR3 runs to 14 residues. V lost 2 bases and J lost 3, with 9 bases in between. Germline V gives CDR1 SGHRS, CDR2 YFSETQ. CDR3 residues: CASSFSPDYNEQFF. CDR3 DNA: TGCGCCAGCAGCTTTTCCCCGGACTACAATGAGCAGTTCTTC.

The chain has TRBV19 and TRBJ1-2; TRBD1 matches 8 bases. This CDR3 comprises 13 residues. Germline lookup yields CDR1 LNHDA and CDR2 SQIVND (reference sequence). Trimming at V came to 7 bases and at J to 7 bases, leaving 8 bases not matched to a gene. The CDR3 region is CASTSDRAAGYTF. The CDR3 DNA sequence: TGTGCCAGTACCTCGGACAGGGCAGCTGGCTACACCTTC.

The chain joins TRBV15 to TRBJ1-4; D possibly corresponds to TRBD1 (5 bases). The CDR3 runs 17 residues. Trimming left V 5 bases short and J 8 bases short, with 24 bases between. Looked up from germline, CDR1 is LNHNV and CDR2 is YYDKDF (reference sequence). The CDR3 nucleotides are TGTGCCACCAGCGGAGTTTTTGCCGGGACTTCGGGAGAAAAACTGTTTTTT. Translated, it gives CATSGVFAGTSGEKLFF.

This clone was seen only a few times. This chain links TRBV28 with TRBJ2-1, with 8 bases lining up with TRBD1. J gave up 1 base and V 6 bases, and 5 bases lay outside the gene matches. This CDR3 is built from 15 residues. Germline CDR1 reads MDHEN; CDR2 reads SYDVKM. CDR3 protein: CASRPRTGSYNEQFF. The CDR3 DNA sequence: TGTGCCAGCAGACCGAGGACAGGGTCCTACAATGAGCAGTTCTTC.

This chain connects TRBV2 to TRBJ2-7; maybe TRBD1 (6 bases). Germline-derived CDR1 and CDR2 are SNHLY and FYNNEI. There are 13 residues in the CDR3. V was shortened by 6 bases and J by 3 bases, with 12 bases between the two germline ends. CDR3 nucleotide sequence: TGTGCCAGCAGACGGGACACCGACTACGAGCAGTACTTC. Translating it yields CASRRDTDYEQYF.

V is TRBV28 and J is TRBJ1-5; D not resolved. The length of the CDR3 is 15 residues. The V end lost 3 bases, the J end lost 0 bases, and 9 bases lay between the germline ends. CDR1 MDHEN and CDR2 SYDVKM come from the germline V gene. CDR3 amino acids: CASSLVGFSNQPQHF. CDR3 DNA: TGTGCCAGCAGTTTGGTCGGGTTTAGCAATCAGCCCCAGCATTTT. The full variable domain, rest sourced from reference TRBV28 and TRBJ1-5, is DVKVTQSSRYLVKRTGEKVFLECVQDMDHENMFWYRQDPGLGLRLIYFSYDVKMKEKGDIPEGYSVSREKKERFSLILESASTNQTSMYLCASSLVGFSNQPQHFGDGTRLSIL.

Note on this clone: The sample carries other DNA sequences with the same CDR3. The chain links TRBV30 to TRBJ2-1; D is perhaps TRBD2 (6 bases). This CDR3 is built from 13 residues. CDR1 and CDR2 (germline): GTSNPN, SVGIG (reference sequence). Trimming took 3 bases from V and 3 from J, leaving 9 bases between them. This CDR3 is CAWSPGLYNEQFF. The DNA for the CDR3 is TGTGCCTGGAGCCCGGGACTCTACAATGAGCAGTTCTTC.

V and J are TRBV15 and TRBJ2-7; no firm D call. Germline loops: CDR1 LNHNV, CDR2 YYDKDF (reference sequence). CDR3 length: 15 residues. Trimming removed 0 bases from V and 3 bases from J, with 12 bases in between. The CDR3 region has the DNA TGTGCCACCAGCAGAGATCGGCGAAGCTTCTACGAGCAGTACTTC. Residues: CATSRDRRSFYEQYF.

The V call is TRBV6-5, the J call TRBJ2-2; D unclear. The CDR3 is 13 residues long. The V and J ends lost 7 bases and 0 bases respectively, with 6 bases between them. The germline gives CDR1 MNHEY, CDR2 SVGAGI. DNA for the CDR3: TGTGCCAGCACCACCGCGAACACCGGGGAGCTGTTTTTT. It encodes CASTTANTGELFF.

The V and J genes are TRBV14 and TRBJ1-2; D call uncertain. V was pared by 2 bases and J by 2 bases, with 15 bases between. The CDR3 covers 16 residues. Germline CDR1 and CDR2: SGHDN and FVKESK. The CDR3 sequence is CASSQQTSYENYGYTF. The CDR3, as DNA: TGTGCCAGCAGCCAACAAACCTCGTACGAAAACTATGGCTACACCTTC.